These 29 T cell receptor beta chains share one sample of origin, sequenced in a study of T cells in Graves' hyperthyroidism and ophthalmopathy. RNA transcripts yielded amplified TCR beta CDR3 regions. With the HTBI primer set, the TCR CDR3 went through a first round of RT-PCR. Each CDR3 protein gets one entry after TCRdb re-called the multiplex PCR reads with MiXCR. The data show hundreds of thousands of distinct CDR3 sequences, 35% to 40% seen once. Source material: blood. The origin of the receptors is a man aged 18 to 29 with Graves' hyperthyroidism.

The CDR3 loop reads CASSPRTGGYEQFF. CDR3 DNA sequence: TGTGCCAGCAGTCCACGGACAGGGGGCTATGAGCAGTTCTTC. The V call is TRBV7-3, the J call TRBJ2-1; 11 nucleotides align to TRBD1. CDR3 size: 14 residues. V shed 6 bases and J 8 bases; nucleotides not matched to a gene: 6. Germline V gene data show CDR1 as SGHTA and CDR2 as FQGTGA. The variable domain in full, with the rest retrieved from reference TRBV7-3 and TRBJ2-1, is GAGVSQTPSNKVTEKGKYVELRCDPISGHTALYWYRQSLGQGPEFLIYFQGTGAADDSGLPNDRFFAVRPEGSVSTLKIQRTERGDSAVYLCASSPRTGGYEQFFGPGTRLTVL.

In its sample, this clonotype was seen many times. The chain couples TRBV2 to TRBJ1-1, with 7 bases identical to TRBD1. J gave up 0 bases and V 4 bases, and 5 bases lay outside the gene matches. The CDR3 covers 15 residues. Germline CDR1 and CDR2: SNHLY and FYNNEI. CDR3 residues: CASSVTGQMNTEAFF. CDR3 nucleotides: TGTGCCAGCAGTGTTACGGGACAGATGAACACTGAAGCTTTCTTT. Full variable domain (missing parts from reference TRBV2 and TRBJ1-1): EPEVTQTPSHQVTQMGQEVILRCVPISNHLYFYWYRQILGQKVEFLVSFYNNEISEKSEIFDDQFSVERPDGSNFTLKIRSTKLEDSAMYFCASSVTGQMNTEAFFGQGTRLTVV.

This clonotype was found many times. The gene calls are TRBV7-2 and TRBJ1-1; 7 bases align to TRBD1. The length of the CDR3 is 14 residues. V shed 5 bases, J shed 0 bases, and the junction held 3 bases outside the gene matches. CDR1 SGHTA and CDR2 FQGNSA come from the germline V gene. Here the CDR3 DNA reads TGTGCCAGCAGCCCACAGGGGATGAACACTGAAGCTTTCTTT. This codes for CASSPQGMNTEAFF. Full variable domain (rest looked up from reference TRBV7-2 and TRBJ1-1): GAGVSQSPSNKVTEKGKDVELRCDPISGHTALYWYRQSLGQGLEFLIYFQGNSAPDKSGLPSDRFSAERTGGSVSTLTIQRTQQEDSAVYLCASSPQGMNTEAFFGQGTRLTVV.

This clonotype was seen repeatedly, ten times or more. J is TRBJ1-1 and V is TRBV5-1, with a tentative D call TRBD1 (5 bases). This CDR3 has 13 amino acids. CDR1 SGHRS and CDR2 YFSETQ come from the germline V gene. The ends were cut back, 6 bases at V and 9 bases at J, with 18 bases in the middle. CDR3 sequence (DNA): TGCGCCAGCACCAGGGCTCCCCTCCACCAAGCTTTCTTT. Protein product: CASTRAPLHQAFF.

The rearrangement uses TRBV6-5 and TRBJ2-2, with D hard to call. The length of the CDR3 is 13 residues. The germline V gene has CDR1 MNHEY and CDR2 SVGAGI. With 8 bases removed from V and 1 base from J, the gap between germline ends came to 8 bases. Here the CDR3 reads CASQKVNTGELFF. The CDR3 DNA follows: TGTGCCAGCCAAAAGGTGAACACCGGGGAGCTGTTTTTT.

The rearrangement links TRBV20-1 to TRBJ2-5, with D perhaps matching TRBD1 (5 bases). CDR3 length: 11 residues. The V and J ends lost 5 bases and 5 bases respectively, with 9 bases between them. Germline lookup yields CDR1 DFQATT and CDR2 SNEGSKA (reference sequence). CDR3 nucleotide sequence: TGCAGTGCTCCCCCAGGGGAGACCCAGTACTTC. Translating it yields CSAPPGETQYF.

Comments on this clonotype: No conserved phenylalanine or tryptophan ends this CDR3, so it is likely a read error. The chain is built from TRBV20-1 and TRBJ2-7, with 9 bases matching TRBD2. Germline lookup yields CDR1 DFQATT and CDR2 SNEGSKA (reference sequence). The CDR3 is made up of 16 amino acids. V lost 5 bases and J lost 0; bases outside the gene matches: 11. The DNA for the CDR3 is TGCAGTGCTCCTAGCGGGACCTTTTTGAGCTCCTACGAGCAGTACCTC. This codes for CSAPSGTFLSSYEQYL.

There are a few counts of this clonotype. The chain combines TRBV25-1 with TRBJ2-3; no firm D call. Germline CDR1 is MGHDK and CDR2 is SYGVNS. The CDR3 is 16 amino acids. V lost 1 base and J lost 0, with 11 bases in between. The CDR3 DNA reads TGTGCCAGCAGTGAATCCACCATCACTAGCACAGATACGCAGTATTTT. The encoded protein is CASSESTITSTDTQYF. The whole variable domain, remainder taken from reference TRBV25-1 and TRBJ2-3, is EADIYQTPRYLVIGTGKKITLECSQTMGHDKMYWYQQDPGMELHLIHYSYGVNSTEKGDLSSESTVSRIRTEHFPLTLESARPSHTSQYLCASSESTITSTDTQYFGPGTRLTVL.

V usage is TRBV20-1 and J usage is TRBJ1-5; no clear D. Trimming left V 0 bases short and J 3 bases short, with 15 bases between. CDR1 and CDR2 from the germline V gene are DFQATT and SNEGSKA (reference sequence). The CDR3 extends over 16 amino acids. The CDR3: CSARDGGMFDNQPQHF. CDR3 DNA: TGCAGTGCTAGAGATGGAGGCATGTTTGACAATCAGCCCCAGCATTTT.

The chain combines TRBV25-1 with TRBJ1-2, with D maybe TRBD1 (5 bases). With 6 bases removed from V and 4 bases from J, the gap between germline ends came to 18 bases. The CDR3 runs to 15 residues. Germline CDR1 and CDR2: MGHDK and SYGVNS. CDR3 protein: CASSVDHRGTYGYTF. In nucleotides, the CDR3 is TGTGCCAGCAGCGTAGACCACCGGGGGACCTATGGCTACACCTTC.

The CDR3: CASSVEVGSAVTEAFF. DNA for the CDR3: TGTGCCAGCAGCGTTGAGGTAGGGTCCGCTGTCACTGAAGCTTTCTTT. The V call is TRBV5-4, the J call TRBJ1-1; D unresolved. The CDR3 length is 16 residues. The V end lost 4 bases, the J end lost 4 bases, and 20 bases lay between the germline ends. The V gene's germline CDR1 is SGHNT and CDR2 YYREEE (reference sequence).

This clonotype was observed a handful of times. The chain couples TRBV6-1 to TRBJ2-5; D is undetermined. Trimming removed 6 bases from V and 0 bases from J, with 11 bases in between. Germline-derived CDR1 and CDR2 are MNHNS and SASEGT. The length of the CDR3 is 14 residues. In DNA form, the CDR3 reads TGTGCCAGCAGACCTAAGGGAAACCAAGAGACCCAGTACTTC. This encodes CASRPKGNQETQYF.

This clonotype was recorded once. This rearrangement joins TRBV19 to TRBJ2-5; TRBD1 might be the D (6 bases). The CDR3 runs 14 residues. Germline lookup yields CDR1 LNHDA and CDR2 SQIVND (reference sequence). Trimming left V 4 bases short and J 11 bases short, with 20 bases between. CDR3 sequence: CASSTTGETDTQYF. The CDR3 nucleotides read TGTGCCAGTAGTACGACAGGAGAGACAGATACGCAGTACTTC.

The chain links TRBV25-1 to TRBJ1-1; no reliable D call. Trimming removed 10 bases from V and 4 bases from J, with 10 bases in between. The CDR3 contains 11 residues. Germline CDR1 is MGHDK and CDR2 is SYGVNS. The CDR3 spells CATATLTEAFF. As DNA, the CDR3 is TGTGCCACGGCTACACTCACTGAAGCTTTCTTT.

In its sample, this clonotype was seen a few times. The rearrangement uses TRBV19 and TRBJ1-4; D is possibly TRBD1 (5 bases). Germline CDR1 reads LNHDA; CDR2 reads SQIVND (reference sequence). The CDR3 has 13 residues. The V end was cut by 7 bases, the J end by 6 bases, with 12 bases between. In nucleotides, the CDR3 is TGTGCCAGTATGGGGCAGGTGGATGAAAAACTGTTTTTT. Its translation is CASMGQVDEKLFF.

This chain uses TRBV14 with TRBJ1-4; D is uncertain. Per the germline V gene, CDR1 is SGHDN and CDR2 is FVKESK. The CDR3 sequence is 15 residues long. V gave up 0 bases and J gave up 5 bases, with 10 bases separating them. In DNA, the CDR3 is TGTGCCAGCAGCCAAGACGACGGGTTGAATGAAAAACTGTTTTTT. Translation: CASSQDDGLNEKLFF. The full variable domain, rest sourced from reference TRBV14 and TRBJ1-4, is EAGVTQFPSHSVIEKGQTVTLRCDPISGHDNLYWYRRVMGKEIKFLLHFVKESKQDESGMPNNRFLAERTGGTYSTLKVQPAELEDSGVYFCASSQDDGLNEKLFFGSGTQLSVL.

This clonotype was seen ten or more times. This clone may be a read error of a much larger clone one base away. The chain carries TRBV10-2 and TRBJ2-7; D unresolved. The CDR3 runs 12 residues. V was shortened by 3 bases and J by 2 bases, with 5 bases between the two germline ends. Looked up from germline, CDR1 is WSHSY and CDR2 is SAAADI. CDR3 nucleotides: TGCGCCAGCAGTGACCTAGCCTACGAGCAGTACTTC. As protein: CASSDLAYEQYF.

This clonotype was seen ten or more times. The chain couples TRBV7-8 to TRBJ2-2; 7 nucleotides agree with TRBD2. The CDR3 length is 16 residues. Per germline, CDR1 SGHVS and CDR2 FQNEAQ. V dropped 5 bases and J dropped 2; count of bases not matched to a gene: 8. The CDR3 sequence is CASSPPSGTNTGELFF. DNA for the CDR3: TGTGCCAGCAGCCCGCCCAGCGGGACCAACACCGGGGAGCTGTTTTTT.

Ten or more counts support this clonotype. The genes are TRBV10-3 and TRBJ1-2, with D uncertain. The length of the CDR3 is 14 residues. Between the trimmed V and J ends, which lost 2 bases and 1 base, there was a span of 8 bases. Germline V gene data show CDR1 as ENHRY and CDR2 as SYGVKD. CDR3 nucleotides: TGTGCCATCAGTGAGGAATGGGGTAACTATGGCTACACCTTC. Protein: CAISEEWGNYGYTF.

DNA of the CDR3: TGCAGCGTTGGGGCACCTAATGAAAAACTGTTTTTT. Translated, it gives CSVGAPNEKLFF. V usage is TRBV29-1 and J usage is TRBJ1-4, with D unclear. The germline V gene has CDR1 SQVTM and CDR2 ANQGSEA. This CDR3 has 12 amino acids. V gave up 4 bases and J gave up 3 bases, with 6 bases separating them.

This clonotype was recorded many times. The gene calls are TRBV25-1 and TRBJ1-1; the D is unclear. Trimming took 6 bases from V and 2 from J, leaving 13 bases between them. From germline, CDR1 is MGHDK and CDR2 SYGVNS. This CDR3 is 14 amino acids long. The CDR3 loop reads CASRPRSGNTEAFF. The CDR3 DNA follows: TGTGCCAGCAGGCCCCGGAGTGGAAACACTGAAGCTTTCTTT. Drawing the rest from reference TRBV25-1 and TRBJ1-1, the complete variable domain is EADIYQTPRYLVIGTGKKITLECSQTMGHDKMYWYQQDPGMELHLIHYSYGVNSTEKGDLSSESTVSRIRTEHFPLTLESARPSHTSQYLCASRPRSGNTEAFFGQGTRLTVV.

This chain connects TRBV15 to TRBJ1-4; D may be TRBD1 (5 bases). The V end was cut by 3 bases, the J end by 0 bases, with 8 bases between. The CDR3 totals 15 residues. Germline V CDR1 and CDR2: LNHNV, YYDKDF (reference sequence). The CDR3 sequence is CATSSEGATNEKLFF. In nucleotides, the CDR3 is TGTGCCACCAGCAGCGAAGGGGCAACTAATGAAAAACTGTTTTTT. The full variable domain, with the rest looked up from reference TRBV15 and TRBJ1-4, is DAMVIQNPRYQVTQFGKPVTLSCSQTLNHNVMYWYQQKSSQAPKLLFHYYDKDFNNEADTPDNFQSRRPNTSFCFLDIRSPGLGDTAMYLCATSSEGATNEKLFFGSGTQLSVL.

The chain has TRBV29-1 and TRBJ1-1; possibly TRBD1 for D (6 bases). Trimming shortened V by 8 bases and J by 11 bases, and 15 bases separated the two germline ends. Germline lookup yields CDR1 SQVTM and CDR2 ANQGSEA. The CDR3 length is 10 residues. CDR3 protein: CSTKGGKAFF. The CDR3 coding sequence is TGCAGCACCAAAGGGGGAAAGGCTTTCTTT.

This clonotype was found many times. This chain links TRBV10-3 with TRBJ2-7, with D unclear. There are 15 residues in the CDR3. Germline V gene sequence: CDR1 ENHRY, CDR2 SYGVKD. The germline V and J ends were trimmed by 2 bases and 2 bases, with 13 bases remaining between them. The CDR3 loop is CAISEPRHLPYEQYF. The CDR3 region has the DNA TGTGCCATCAGTGAGCCTAGACACCTCCCCTACGAGCAGTACTTC.

This sequence joins TRBV15 and TRBJ1-2; tentatively, D is TRBD1 (5 bases). Trimming left V 2 bases short and J 3 bases short, with 7 bases between. The CDR3 sequence is 13 residues long. The V gene's germline CDR1 is LNHNV and CDR2 YYDKDF (reference sequence). The CDR3: CATSRQGDYGYTF. CDR3 nucleotides: TGTGCCACCAGCAGACAGGGCGACTATGGCTACACCTTC.

Only a few counts were recorded for this clonotype. CDR3 bases: TGTGCCAGCATTAGCCTAGGAGAGACCCAGTACTTC. This translates into CASISLGETQYF. The chain joins TRBV6-2 or TRBV6-3 to TRBJ2-5; the D is unclear. V dropped 7 bases and J dropped 4 bases, with 10 bases sitting between them. Germline CDR1 MNHEY, CDR2 SVGEGT. This CDR3 spans 12 amino acids.

This clonotype was counted between two and nine times. This sequence joins TRBV19 and TRBJ1-5; 9 bases are a match to TRBD1. Germline CDR1 LNHDA, CDR2 SQIVND (reference sequence). The CDR3 totals 15 residues. Trimming at V came to 9 bases and at J to 1 base, leaving 7 bases not matched to a gene. CDR3 in DNA: TGTGCCAGCGGAACAGGGGGCTGGAGCAATCAGCCCCAGCATTTT. It is translated as CASGTGGWSNQPQHF.

The rearrangement uses TRBV7-3 and TRBJ2-5, with unresolved D. With the DNA end fitting TRBJ2-1 better, the J assignment may be wrong. CDR3 length equals 12 residues. CDR1 is SGHTA and CDR2 is FQGTGA in the germline V gene. CDR3 residues: CASSLGSDEQFF. DNA of the CDR3: TGTGCCAGCAGCTTAGGTTCAGATGAGCAGTTCTTC.

The gene calls are TRBV6-4 and TRBJ1-1; the D is unclear. The CDR3 has 14 residues. From germline, CDR1 is MRHNA and CDR2 SNTAGT. Between the trimmed V and J ends, which lost 3 bases and 7 bases, there was a span of 15 bases. The CDR3 nucleotides read TGTGCCAGCAGTGATCTCCCAGGTCGCAGTGAAGCTTTCTTT. It yields the protein CASSDLPGRSEAFF.